Below, 19 T cell receptor beta chains from the same sample are listed, as sequenced in a study of T cell responses to AZD1222 COVID-19 vaccine. Generated by immunoSEQ multiplex PCR, the TCRdb table keeps only in-frame clones and is missing some. The sample lists 150,000 to 200,000 clones, about 87% seen once, with 4.3% in the top ten. Sequencing used peripheral blood, obtained 28 days after the second dose of the MenACWY control vaccine. All receptors come from an adult who received the MenACWY meningococcal vaccine as a control.

This chain joins TRBV5-1 and TRBJ2-1, with D possibly TRBD1 on 6 matching bases. V was cut by 3 bases and J by 2 bases, with 9 bases left in between. Germline-derived CDR1 and CDR2 are SGHRS and YFSETQ. The CDR3 totals 14 residues. CDR3 protein: CASSSDRTYNEQFF. CDR3 DNA: TGCGCCAGCAGCTCGGACAGAACCTACAATGAGCAGTTCTTC. Together with reference TRBV5-1 and TRBJ2-1, the CDR3 gives the full variable domain: KAGVTQTPRYLIKTRGQQVTLSCSPISGHRSVSWYQQTPGQGLQFLFEYFSETQRNKGNFPGRFSGRQFSNSRSEMNVSTLELGDSALYLCASSSDRTYNEQFFGPGTRLTVL.

The genes are TRBV6-2 or TRBV6-3 and TRBJ1-5; 9 positions agree with TRBD1. J was trimmed by 2 bases and V by 6 bases; bases with no gene match: 2. This CDR3 region has 14 residues. From germline, CDR1 is MNHEY and CDR2 SVGEGT. As DNA, the CDR3 is TGTGCCAGCAGCCGGACAGGGGGCAATCAGCCCCAGCATTTT. This sequence encodes CASSRTGGNQPQHF.

The CDR3 protein is CAISDWGDADTQYF. Here the CDR3 DNA reads TGTGCCATCAGTGACTGGGGGGACGCAGATACGCAGTATTTT. J is TRBJ2-3 and V is TRBV10-3, with a weak D call TRBD2 (6 bases). The CDR3 is 14 residues long. The V end was cut by 3 bases, the J end by 4 bases, with 11 bases between. Germline CDR1 and CDR2: ENHRY and SYGVKD.

The rearrangement links TRBV11-2 to TRBJ2-7; 7 bases align to TRBD1. The CDR3 runs 14 residues. In germline, CDR1 is SGHAT, CDR2 FQNNGV. J lost 4 bases, V lost 2 bases, and 5 bases had no gene match. Here the CDR3 DNA reads TGTGCCAGCAGCTTACTCAGGGGGAGTTACGAGCAGTACTTC. Its translation is CASSLLRGSYEQYF. The entire variable domain, with the rest obtained from reference TRBV11-2 and TRBJ2-7, is as follows: EAGVAQSPRYKIIEKRQSVAFWCNPISGHATLYWYQQILGQGPKLLIQFQNNGVVDDSQLPKDRFSAERLKGVDSTLKIQPAKLEDSAVYLCASSLLRGSYEQYFGPGTRLTVT.

The V gene is TRBV3-1 (or the pseudogene TRBV3-2), the J gene TRBJ1-2; weak D call: TRBD1 (6 bases). CDR3 length: 15 amino acids. Trimming pared 4 bases from V and 9 bases from J, leaving 21 bases between. CDR1 is LGHDT, CDR2 YNNKEL, per germline (reference sequence). CDR3 DNA: TGTGCCAGCAGCCGACAGGAGGGAGCCTGGGGCAGCTACACCTTC. It specifies CASSRQEGAWGSYTF.

J is TRBJ2-2 and V is TRBV21-1; the D call of TRBD2 is as the table states it, not checked on the DNA. TRBV21-1 has pseudogene status. The CDR3 covers 17 residues. In DNA form, the CDR3 reads TGTGCCAGCAGCAAAGCTCTAGCGGGATCGGCTGGCGGGGAGCTGTTTTTT. Translating gives CASSKALAGSAGGELFF.

The chain has TRBV24-1 and TRBJ2-1; TRBD2 matches at 11 bases. This CDR3 is built from 16 residues. Germline-derived CDR1 and CDR2 are KGHDR and SFDVKD. After removal of 2 bases from V and 5 bases from J, the junction contained 4 bases not matched to a gene. The CDR3 spells CATSDSPSGRHNEQFF. As DNA, the CDR3 is TGTGCCACCAGTGATTCTCCTAGCGGGAGGCACAATGAGCAGTTCTTC.

This clone has just one count. The CDR3 reads CASSELYNQPQHF. The DNA of the CDR3 is TGCGCCAGCAGTGAACTGTACAATCAGCCCCAGCATTTT. This chain links TRBV10-2 with TRBJ1-5, with no clear D. CDR1 and CDR2 from the germline V gene are WSHSY and SAAADI. V dropped 3 bases and J dropped 3 bases, with 6 bases sitting between them. This CDR3 comprises 13 residues.

The chain uses TRBV6-2 or TRBV6-3 and TRBJ2-7, with a tentative D call TRBD1 (6 bases). CDR1 is MNHEY and CDR2 is SVGEGT in the germline V gene. The CDR3 covers 14 residues. With 2 bases removed from V and 3 bases from J, the gap between germline ends came to 11 bases. CDR3 DNA: TGTGCCAGCAGTTACGCCGGACAGTTCTACGAGCAGTACTTC. This translates into CASSYAGQFYEQYF.

The V and J genes are TRBV27 and TRBJ2-7, with D maybe TRBD1 (6 bases). Germline CDR1 and CDR2: MNHEY and SMNVEV (reference sequence). Between the trimmed V and J ends, which lost 6 bases and 4 bases, there was a span of 16 bases. The length of the CDR3 is 14 residues. The CDR3 DNA sequence: TGTGCCAGCAGGACTCCCGGGACATTTTACGAGCAGTACTTC. Protein sequence: CASRTPGTFYEQYF.

V usage is TRBV28 and J usage is TRBJ1-2; 7 bases are shared with TRBD1. Germline lookup yields CDR1 MDHEN and CDR2 SYDVKM. CDR3 size: 12 residues. Trimming cost V 7 bases and J 8 bases; bases outside gene matches: 7. The CDR3 sequence: CASTDDREGYTF. The CDR3 DNA is TGTGCCAGCACCGACGACAGGGAAGGCTACACCTTC.

V and J are TRBV9 and TRBJ2-3, with TRBD2 matching 11 bases. From germline, CDR1 is SGDLS and CDR2 YYNGEE. There are 16 residues in the CDR3. Trimming cost V 3 bases and J 0 bases; bases outside gene matches: 3. This CDR3 reads CASSGGTSGSTDTQYF. The CDR3 DNA reads TGTGCCAGCAGCGGAGGGACTAGCGGAAGCACAGATACGCAGTATTTT.

CDR3 in amino acids: CATSTAYEQYF. CDR3 DNA: TGTGCCACTTCTACTGCCTACGAGCAGTACTTC. The gene calls are TRBV24-1 and TRBJ2-7; D ambiguous. Trimming took 10 bases from V and 2 from J, leaving 8 bases between them. This CDR3 spans 11 amino acids. Germline V gives CDR1 KGHDR, CDR2 SFDVKD.

The chain recombines TRBV6-5 with TRBJ1-1; D possibly corresponds to TRBD1 (5 bases). Deletions cut 4 bases from V and 3 bases from J, with 12 bases between. The CDR3 loop spans 14 amino acids. Germline V CDR1 and CDR2: MNHEY, SVGAGI. The DNA of the CDR3 is TGTGCCAGCAGTTTCGGGACTCGGGACACTGAAGCTTTCTTT. It yields the protein CASSFGTRDTEAFF.

V is TRBV5-1 and J is TRBJ1-4; a weak D match, TRBD1 (5 bases). Trimming left V 0 bases short and J 7 bases short, with 7 bases between. The CDR3 has 13 amino acids. CDR1 is SGHRS and CDR2 is YFSETQ in the germline V gene. CDR3 amino acids: CASSLETAEKLFF. For the CDR3, the DNA is TGCGCCAGCAGCTTGGAGACAGCTGAAAAACTGTTTTTT.

The rearrangement links TRBV7-2 to TRBJ2-7; the D gene could be TRBD1 or TRBD2 (5 bases each). V shed 4 bases and J shed 0 bases, with 13 bases lying between them. The CDR3 consists of 15 residues. The germline gives CDR1 SGHTA, CDR2 FQGNSA. CDR3 protein: CASSSPGRSSYEQYF. The CDR3 bases are TGTGCCAGCAGCTCCCCGGGACGAAGCTCCTACGAGCAGTACTTC.

This chain joins TRBV19 and TRBJ1-5; D is unresolved. The CDR3 runs to 19 residues. The V end lost 10 bases, the J end lost 0 bases, and 28 bases lay between the germline ends. Germline CDR1 reads LNHDA; CDR2 reads SQIVND (reference sequence). The CDR3 protein is CATSNQEIVTSDSNQPQHF. The CDR3 DNA sequence: TGTGCCACCTCAAACCAGGAAATCGTTACCAGCGATAGCAATCAGCCCCAGCATTTT.

This chain uses TRBV9 with TRBJ2-2; 9 positions match TRBD2. This CDR3 has 15 residues. V lost 2 bases and J lost 7; bases outside the gene matches: 6. The germline CDR1 and CDR2 sequences are SGDLS and YYNGEE. The DNA for the CDR3 is TGTGCCAGCAGCGTTGGGACTAGCCGACTCGGGGAGCTGTTTTTT. It encodes CASSVGTSRLGELFF.

The chain joins TRBV9 to TRBJ2-2; the match to TRBD2 covers 12 bases. CDR3 length: 16 residues. The J segment lost 3 bases and the V segment lost 4 bases, leaving 4 bases of the junction unmatched. Germline V gene data show CDR1 as SGDLS and CDR2 as YYNGEE. The CDR3 sequence is CASSSGLAGYTGELFF. CDR3 coding DNA: TGTGCCAGCAGCTCGGGACTAGCGGGTTACACCGGGGAGCTGTTTTTT.